Listed below are T cell receptor beta chains from one sample, sequenced in a study of T cell responses to AZD1222 COVID-19 vaccine. The protocol was immunoSEQ multiplex PCR, while the TCRdb copy is restricted to in-frame clones and leaves out a portion. The table lists 84,000 or so clones, approximately 90% of them singletons. Sequenced material: peripheral blood, taken on day 0 of MenACWY control vaccination. The receptors were gathered from an adult in good health. Both conserved end residues are part of each CDR3. Fields, in order: D gene, CDR3 length, clone size, V gene, J gene, CDR3 DNA, CDR3 protein. D genes are given only for firm matches. Clone size is stated in some rows and not others, as once, few, many or a class when expanded.

>.|15|.|TRBV5-1|TRBJ2-7
TGCGCCAGCAGCGCAGAATTGGGGAGCTCCTACGAGCAGTACTTC
CASSAELGSSYEQYF
>TRBD1|14|.|TRBV28|TRBJ1-2
TGTGCCAGCAGAAGGACAGGGGAGAACTATGGCTACACCTTC
CASRRTGENYGYTF
>TRBD1|15|.|TRBV25-1|TRBJ1-1
TGTGCCAGCACTCGACAGGGGGCGCATTTGGCTGAAGCTTTCTTT
CASTRQGAHLAEAFF
>TRBD2|17|.|TRBV6-1|TRBJ2-7
TGTGCCAGCAGTGTGACTAGCGGGGGGGCTTGGTCCTACGAGCAGTACTTC
CASSVTSGGAWSYEQYF
>TRBD2|13|.|TRBV28|TRBJ2-1
TGTGCCAGCGCTAGCGGGAGGAGTAATGAGCAGTTCTTC
CASASGRSNEQFF
>TRBD1|15|few|TRBV7-2|TRBJ1-2
TGTGCCAGCAGCTTATCACAGGGGACGATTTATGGCTACACCTTC
CASSLSQGTIYGYTF
>.|15|.|TRBV24-1|TRBJ2-3
TGTGCCACCAGTGTTGGGGCTAGCGGCACAGATACGCAGTATTTT
CATSVGASGTDTQYF
>TRBD2|15|.|TRBV7-2|TRBJ2-7
TGTGCCAGCAGCTTGCGGGGGTCGGCGGCCTACGAGCAGTACTTC
CASSLRGSAAYEQYF
>.|14|.|TRBV19|TRBJ1-1
TGTGCCAGTAGTATCACCACAAGTTTTTCCGAAGCTTTCTTT
CASSITTSFSEAFF
>TRBD1|15|once|TRBV5-1|TRBJ2-5
TGCGCCAGCAGCCCCCGAATAGGGGGCGGAGAGACCCAGTACTTC
CASSPRIGGGETQYF
>.|12|.|TRBV6-5|TRBJ1-5
TGTGCCAGCGGGGAGTTCAATCAGCCCCAGCATTTT
CASGEFNQPQHF
>.|15|.|TRBV7-9|TRBJ2-3
TGTGCCAGCAGCTTAGTGGGAGGAAACACAGATACGCAGTATTTT
CASSLVGGNTDTQYF
>.|9|.|TRBV5-1|TRBJ2-1
TGCGCCTCAGTAGGGGTGCCGTTCTTC
CASVGVPFF
>TRBD1|15|.|TRBV27|TRBJ1-4
TGTGCCAGCAGCCCTTCTACAGGGGGGAATGAAAAACTGTTTTTT
CASSPSTGGNEKLFF
>TRBD1|16|once|TRBV27|TRBJ2-7
TGTGCCAGCAGTCCGGGACGGGGACAGGGGCTTTACGAGCAGTACTTC
CASSPGRGQGLYEQYF
>.|14|.|TRBV27|TRBJ1-2
TGTGCCAGCAAATTGCGGTGGGATCTCTATGGCTACACCTTC
CASKLRWDLYGYTF
>.|15|few|TRBV19|TRBJ1-5
TGTGCCAGTAGTATGATGTTATTTAGCAATCAGCCCCAGCATTTT
CASSMMLFSNQPQHF
>TRBD1|14|.|TRBV9|TRBJ2-7
TGTGCCAGCAGCTTTAGGGACAGCTCCTACGAGCAGTACTTC
CASSFRDSSYEQYF
>.|16|once|TRBV2|TRBJ2-7
TGTGCCAGCACCCCCTCTGGGTCTTGGGGGACCAACGAGCAGTACTTC
CASTPSGSWGTNEQYF
>TRBD1|15|.|TRBV10-3|TRBJ1-1
TGTGCCATCAGTGAGTCGACAGGGGGTGTTGGTGAAGCTTTCTTT
CAISESTGGVGEAFF
>TRBD1|15|.|TRBV28|TRBJ1-4
TGTGCCAGCAGCCCGGGGACAGTCACTAATGAAAAACTGTTTTTT
CASSPGTVTNEKLFF
>.|14|once|TRBV15|TRBJ2-1
TGTGCCACCAGCAACTGGGCAGTCCTCAATGAGCAGTTCTTC
CATSNWAVLNEQFF
>TRBD1|14|.|TRBV6-5|TRBJ2-7
TGTGCCAGCAGCCGACAGGGACCAACCTACGAGCAGTACTTC
CASSRQGPTYEQYF
>.|12|.|TRBV10-3|TRBJ1-1
TGTGCCATCAGTGGACAGAACACTGAAGCTTTCTTT
CAISGQNTEAFF
>.|16|once|TRBV6-1|TRBJ2-3
TGTGCCAGCAGTGAAGCGATGGGGGTGGGCACAGATACGCAGTATTTT
CASSEAMGVGTDTQYF
>TRBD1|16|.|TRBV19|TRBJ2-2
TGTGCCAGTAGCCGCTACAGGGGGTCGAACACCGGGGAGCTGTTTTTT
CASSRYRGSNTGELFF
>.|13|.|TRBV11-2|TRBJ2-5
TGTGCCAGCAGCTTAGATCTTTCGGAGACCCAGTACTTC
CASSLDLSETQYF
>.|13|.|TRBV10-3|TRBJ1-1
TGTGCCATCAGTGGACAGATGAACACTGAAGCTTTCTTT
CAISGQMNTEAFF
>.|15|.|TRBV5-1|TRBJ2-2
TGCGCCAGCACCCGATACCCGAGGGACACCGGGGAGCTGTTTTTT
CASTRYPRDTGELFF
>.|14|.|TRBV5-1|TRBJ1-3
TGCGCCAGCAGCTTTCACAGCGAGGGAAACACCATATATTTT
CASSFHSEGNTIYF
>.|13|.|TRBV5-1|TRBJ2-7
TGCGCCAGCAGCTTGGTGCCTGGGGGGGAGCAGTACTTC
CASSLVPGGEQYF
>TRBD1|16|.|TRBV19|TRBJ2-5
TGTGCCAGTAGTACCCGCAGGGGGCAGGCGGGAGAGACCCAGTACTTC
CASSTRRGQAGETQYF
>TRBD1|14|.|TRBV2|TRBJ1-6
TGTGCCAGCAGCAACCGGGACAGGGATTCACCCCTCCACTTT
CASSNRDRDSPLHF
>TRBD2|16|.|TRBV18|TRBJ2-2
TGTGCCAGCTCACCCGGGACTAGCGGAGAGACCGGGGAGCTGTTTTTT
CASSPGTSGETGELFF
>TRBD1|14|.|TRBV10-2|TRBJ1-3
TGCGCCAGCCTACAGGGGAGCTCTGGAAACACCATATATTTT
CASLQGSSGNTIYF
>.|15|.|TRBV28|TRBJ1-4
TGTGCCAGCAGTCCCAGGGGCAGTCTTCCGGAAAAACTGTTTTTT
CASSPRGSLPEKLFF
>TRBD2|16|.|TRBV7-9|TRBJ2-5
TGTGCCAGCAGCTTAGATCCGGGCGCGGGGGTTGAGACCCAGTACTTC
CASSLDPGAGVETQYF
>.|13|.|TRBV28|TRBJ2-7
TGTGCCAGCAGTCCCCGGACCAGCTACGAGCAGTACTTC
CASSPRTSYEQYF
>TRBD1|15|.|TRBV11-1|TRBJ2-3
TGTGCCAGCAGTGCCGGGACAGCTAGCACAGATACGCAGTATTTT
CASSAGTASTDTQYF
>.|14|.|TRBV27|TRBJ2-3
TGTGCCAGCAGTTTTAAACGTAGCACAGATACGCAGTATTTT
CASSFKRSTDTQYF
>.|14|.|TRBV5-1|TRBJ2-5
TGCGCCAGCAGCACAGGGACGCCACAAGAGACCCAGTACTTC
CASSTGTPQETQYF
>.|14|.|TRBV28|TRBJ1-2
TGTGCCAGCAGTATTACAGTACCTCCTAGGGGCTACACCTTC
CASSITVPPRGYTF
>.|14|.|TRBV2|TRBJ1-6
TGTGCCAGCAGTGAGGGCCTTCCCCCAATCCCCCTCCACTTT
CASSEGLPPIPLHF
>.|12|.|TRBV2|TRBJ1-2
TGTGCCAGCATGGATCAGCGCTATGGCTACACCTTC
CASMDQRYGYTF
>TRBD1|13|.|TRBV18|TRBJ2-7
TGTGCCAGCTCACGTACAGGGGGCAACGAGCAGTACTTC
CASSRTGGNEQYF
>TRBD1|15|.|TRBV5-4|TRBJ2-1
TGTGCCAGCAGCATGGGACAGGGGGGTGACAATGAGCAGTTCTTC
CASSMGQGGDNEQFF
>.|15|.|TRBV6-5|TRBJ1-1
TGTGCCAGCAGTCCCCTGACACGAATGAACACTGAAGCTTTCTTT
CASSPLTRMNTEAFF